Following are 4 T cell receptor beta chains from one sample sequenced in a study of cytomegalovirus exposure and HLA in healthy donors. TCRdb's copy holds only in-frame clones and misses some; the assay was immunoSEQ multiplex PCR. The sample holds a few hundred thousand clones; roughly 89% are singletons and the top ten take around 0.8%. Sample: PBMCs. The source is a woman between 18 and 30 years old in good health and CMV-seronegative.

The chain recombines TRBV30 with TRBJ1-6; no firm D call. CDR3 length: 11 residues. Germline CDR1 reads GTSNPN; CDR2 reads SVGIG (reference sequence). Trimming shortened V by 2 bases and J by 14 bases, and 10 bases separated the two germline ends. The CDR3: CAWSRGWALHF. In DNA, the CDR3 is TGTGCCTGGAGTAGAGGGTGGGCCCTCCACTTT.

The V gene is TRBV5-1, the J gene TRBJ2-7; a weak D match, TRBD1 (5 bases). V lost 4 bases, J lost 3 bases, and 11 bases lay in between. Germline CDR1 SGHRS, CDR2 YFSETQ. The CDR3 contains 13 residues. The CDR3 nucleotides read TGCGCCAGCAGCCAACACGACAGCTACGAGCAGTACTTC. This encodes CASSQHDSYEQYF.

The V gene is TRBV29-1, the J gene TRBJ2-2; tentative D call: TRBD2 (5 bases). The CDR3 extends over 13 amino acids. Per germline, CDR1 SQVTM and CDR2 ANQGSEA. Trimming took 3 bases from V and 4 from J, leaving 9 bases between them. Written as DNA, the CDR3 is TGCAGCGTTGACATCCGGGGCACCGGGGAGCTGTTTTTT. It translates to CSVDIRGTGELFF.

V usage is TRBV7-9 and J usage is TRBJ1-2; D is unresolved. Germline values: CDR1 SEHNR, CDR2 FQNEAQ (reference sequence). The CDR3 contains 14 residues. V was clipped by 1 base and J by 7 bases, with 13 bases between them. CDR3 nucleotide sequence: TGTGCCAGCAGCTTAGATAGCCTCTTGGGTGGCTACACCTTC. It translates to CASSLDSLLGGYTF.